This T cell receptor beta chain was documented in a study of cytomegalovirus exposure and HLA in healthy donors. This clone was recorded once. Both 60 Vbeta primers and 13 Jbeta primers went into the PCR. The table came from immunoSEQ multiplex PCR; TCRdb's copy has only in-frame clones and leaves some out. The table has almost 200,000 clones, about 76% seen once. The TCR comes from a male donor in good health and CMV-seropositive. The sample consisted of PBMCs.

As DNA, the CDR3 is TGTGCCAGCAGCTACGGACAGGCCTATGGCTACACCTTC. It specifies CASSYGQAYGYTF. V is TRBV7-9 and J is TRBJ1-2; 7 nucleotides match TRBD1. The CDR3 spans 13 residues. V gave up 4 bases and J gave up 4 bases; unmatched junction bases: 3. Looked up from germline, CDR1 is SEHNR and CDR2 is FQNEAQ (reference sequence). The full variable domain, in which reference TRBV7-9 and TRBJ1-2 provide the parts outside the CDR3, is DTGVSQNPRHKITKRGQNVTFRCDPISEHNRLYWYRQTLGQGPEFLTYFQNEAQLEKSRLLSDRFSAERPKGSFSTLEIQRTEQGDSAMYLCASSYGQAYGYTFGSGTRLTVV.